These 3 T cell receptor beta chains were sequenced from one sample in a study of CD8+CD57+ T cells in acquired aplastic anemia. Genomic DNA served as template for TCR beta VDJ and CDR3 profiling. One entry per CDR3 protein results from TCRdb running MiXCR on the reads. The sample contains about 170,000 distinct CDR3 sequences, around half of which appear only once. Patients picked for sequencing had shown CD8+CD57+ cell expansion detected by flow cytometry. Sequenced material: sorted CD4+, CD8+, or CD8+CD57+ T cells (not recorded which) from PBMCs. These receptors all come from a human donor with aplastic anemia.

This clonotype was picked up a small number of times. The chain is built from TRBV5-6 and TRBJ2-6; 8 bases agree with TRBD1. Germline CDR1 reads SGHDT; CDR2 reads YYEEEE. The CDR3 loop spans 17 amino acids. Trimming at V came to 2 bases and at J to 4 bases, leaving 8 bases not matched to a gene. In nucleotides, the CDR3 is TGTGCCAGCAGCTTTGGACAGGGAATCTTGGGGGCCAACGTCCTGACTTTC. This codes for CASSFGQGILGANVLTF.

Many counts were recorded for this clonotype. This chain joins TRBV12-3 or TRBV12-4 and TRBJ1-2, with D unclear. The germline V and J ends were trimmed by 0 bases and 7 bases, with 9 bases remaining between them. The length of the CDR3 is 13 residues. This chain's CDR3 is CASSLARLSGYTF. CDR3 nucleotides: TGTGCCAGCAGTTTAGCCAGGTTAAGTGGCTACACCTTC.

This chain uses TRBV7-9 with TRBJ2-3, with 8 bases identical to TRBD2. In germline, CDR1 is SEHNR, CDR2 FQNEAQ (reference sequence). The CDR3 runs to 14 residues. The V gene end was trimmed by 5 bases and the J gene end by 4 bases; junction bases not matched to a gene: 5. The CDR3 sequence: CASSRSGAADTQYF. The CDR3 DNA is TGTGCCAGCAGCCGTAGCGGGGCGGCAGATACGCAGTATTTT.